This TCR beta chain was obtained from a study of regulatory T cells in long-lasting Graves disease. Study-level points and caveats: The study found TRBV28, TRBJ1-2 and TRBJ2-5 favored in persistent disease.

The ends were cut back, 4 bases at V and 7 bases at J, with 17 bases in the middle. CDR3 length equals 15 residues. Relying on iRepertoire HTBI primers and Arm-PCR of CDR3 regions, the team built TCR beta libraries. TCRdb redid the calling of the multiplex PCR reads with MiXCR, one entry per CDR3 protein. In the table there are hundreds of thousands of distinct CDR3 sequences, approximately 16% of which are singletons. This clonotype was observed a handful of times. Its antigen is still unknown. The time point was: newly diagnosed GD, antithyroid drugs for less than 3 months. Extracted RNA from PBMCs served as the source of the TCR library. These data were also reused for a study on T cells in Graves' hyperthyroidism and ophthalmopathy. That source adds: Uncontrolled infection, other autoimmune disease, pregnancy and lactation each barred patients from inclusion. HTBI primers were the set used in a first-round RT-PCR of the TCR CDR3. A 13 V-J signature model discriminated ophthalmopathy versus stable hyperthyroidism.

The specimen comprised peripheral blood mononuclear cells (PBMCs), sampled at new diagnosis, from a patient treated with antithyroid drugs. The receptor was isolated from a middle-aged woman with Graves disease. The chain links TRBV12-3 or TRBV12-4 to TRBJ1-3; D is possibly TRBD1 (6 bases). CDR3: CASSWGGTGRNTIYF. Here the CDR3 DNA reads TGTGCCAGCAGTTGGGGGGGCACGGGGAGGAACACCATATATTTT.